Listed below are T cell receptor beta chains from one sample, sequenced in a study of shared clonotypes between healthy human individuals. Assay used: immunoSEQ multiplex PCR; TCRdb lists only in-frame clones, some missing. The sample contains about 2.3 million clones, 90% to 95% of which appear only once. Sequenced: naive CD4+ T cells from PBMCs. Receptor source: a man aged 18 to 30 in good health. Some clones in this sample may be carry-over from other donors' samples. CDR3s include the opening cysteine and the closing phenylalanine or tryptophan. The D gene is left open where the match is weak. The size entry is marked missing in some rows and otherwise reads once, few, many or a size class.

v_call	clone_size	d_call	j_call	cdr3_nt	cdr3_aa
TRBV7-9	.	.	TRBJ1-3	TGTGCCAGCAGCACCCTCTCAGATAGAAACACCATATATTTT	CASSTLSDRNTIYF
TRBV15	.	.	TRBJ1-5	TGTGCCACCAGCAGAGGGGAGAATCAGCCCCAGCATTTT	CATSRGENQPQHF
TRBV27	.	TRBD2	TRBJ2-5	TGTGCCAGCTCGGGGGGGGTAGGAGAGACCCAGTACTTC	CASSGGVGETQYF
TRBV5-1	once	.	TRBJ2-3	TGCGCCAGCAGCTTGGGGAGTTTCGGGGATACGCAGTATTTT	CASSLGSFGDTQYF
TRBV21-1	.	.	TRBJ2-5	TGTGCCAGCAGCAGGTGCGGTAGGGATGAGACCCAGTACTTC	CASSRCGRDETQYF
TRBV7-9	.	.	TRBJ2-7	TGTGCCAGCAGCTTAGCACCGGGCTACGAGCAGTACTTC	CASSLAPGYEQYF
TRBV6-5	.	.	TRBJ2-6	TGTGCCAGCAGAATGAGAGGGTACGGGGCCAACGTCCTGACTTTC	CASRMRGYGANVLTF
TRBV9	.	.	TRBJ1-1	TGTGCCAGCAGCCCAGGGCCGAACACTGAAGCTTTCTTT	CASSPGPNTEAFF
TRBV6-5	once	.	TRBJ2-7	TGTGCCAGCAGTTACGACGCCGGCGCGGGGTACGAGCAGTACTTC	CASSYDAGAGYEQYF
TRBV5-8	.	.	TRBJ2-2	TGTGCCAGCAGCTTAGGGGCAGGAAGGGTGCTTTTT	CASSLGAGRVLF
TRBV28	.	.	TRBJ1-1	TGTGCCAGCAGAGAGGTTCGCACTGAAGCTTTCTTT	CASREVRTEAFF
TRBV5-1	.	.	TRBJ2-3	TGCGCCAGCAGCTTAGCGGGCCCCGACACAGATACGCAGTATTTT	CASSLAGPDTDTQYF
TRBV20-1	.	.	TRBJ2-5	TGCAGTGCTACGGAGACCCAGTACTTC	CSATETQYF
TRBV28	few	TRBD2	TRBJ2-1	TGTGCCAGCAGTTTACTGTTAGCGGGAGGGGGATTAGGTGAGCAGTTCTTC	CASSLLLAGGGLGEQFF
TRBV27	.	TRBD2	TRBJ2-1	TGTGCCAGCAGTTCTGCTAGCGGGAGATTCGTCTCCTACAATGAGCAGTTCTTC	CASSSASGRFVSYNEQFF
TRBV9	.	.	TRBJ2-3	TGTGCCAGCAGCGTAGAGGATCATACGCAGTATTTT	CASSVEDHTQYF
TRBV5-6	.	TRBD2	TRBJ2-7	TGTGCCAGCAGCTTGGATCCTAGCGGGATCGGGGAGCAGTACTTC	CASSLDPSGIGEQYF
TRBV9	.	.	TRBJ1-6	TGTGCCAGCAGCGTAGGGGGGTGGCGAAGTAATTCACCCCTCCACTTT	CASSVGGWRSNSPLHF
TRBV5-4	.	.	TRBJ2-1	TGTGCCAGCAGCTTGGGGACTCCATCCTACAATGAGCAGTTCTTC	CASSLGTPSYNEQFF
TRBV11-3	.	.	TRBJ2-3	TGTGCCAGCAGCTTGGGATGGAGAGATGGAGATACGCAGTATTTT	CASSLGWRDGDTQYF
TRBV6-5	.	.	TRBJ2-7	TGTGCCAGCAGATCCGGGACCACCTACGAGCAGTACTTC	CASRSGTTYEQYF
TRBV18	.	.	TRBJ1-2	TGTGCCAGCTCACCAGGGGGAAACTATGGCTACGCCTTC	CASSPGGNYGYAF
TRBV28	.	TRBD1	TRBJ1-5	TGTGCCAGTATTTCCGGGACAGGGGTTCAGCCCCAGCATTTT	CASISGTGVQPQHF
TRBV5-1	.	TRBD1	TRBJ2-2	TGCGCCAGCAGCGCACAGGGGGCGAACACCGGGGAGCTGTTTTTT	CASSAQGANTGELFF